This T cell receptor (beta chain) is drawn from a study of vaccination and CD4 T cells after COVID-19. Once obtained from cultured CD4+ T cells, the DNA was sequenced using the Oncomine TCR Beta short-read assay. TCRdb redid the calling of the PCR reads with MiXCR, one entry per CDR3 protein. The profile shows 15,000 to 20,000 distinct CDR3 sequences, 44% of them singletons. Time point indicated: late sampling 161 to 241 days after vaccination in a few convalescent patients. Described treatment: approximately nine-day PBMC culture with coronavirus spike peptide pools or control peptides (ViraFEST assay). Following a culture period (approximately 10 days), negative selection was used to isolate CD4+ T cells. This clonotype was observed a handful of times. Its target is unknown. There are 15 residues in the CDR3. Germline CDR1 reads MNHEY; CDR2 reads SVGAGI. The J segment lost 4 bases and the V segment lost 2 bases, leaving 6 bases of the junction unmatched.

The receptor's source is a human donor who had recovered from COVID-19. The chain links TRBV6-5 to TRBJ1-1, with 8 bases lining up with TRBD1. The sample consisted of CD4+ T cells from blood, cultured in vitro, taken about 7 months after SARS-CoV-2 vaccination. CDR3 nucleotide sequence: TGTGCCAGCAGTTACGGGGACAGGATTGGCACTGAAGCTTTCTTT. Its translation: CASSYGDRIGTEAFF.